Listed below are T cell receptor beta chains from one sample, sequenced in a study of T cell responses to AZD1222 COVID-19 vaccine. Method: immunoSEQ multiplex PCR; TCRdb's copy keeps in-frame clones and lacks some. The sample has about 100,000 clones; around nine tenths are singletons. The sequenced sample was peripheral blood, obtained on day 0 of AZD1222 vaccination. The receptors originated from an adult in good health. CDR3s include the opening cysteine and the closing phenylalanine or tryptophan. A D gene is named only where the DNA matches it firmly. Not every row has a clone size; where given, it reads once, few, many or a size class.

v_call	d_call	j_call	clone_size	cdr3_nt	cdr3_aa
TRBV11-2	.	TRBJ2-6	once	TGTGCCAGCAGCTTAAAGGGGGACTCTGGGGCCAACGTCCTGACTTTC	CASSLKGDSGANVLTF
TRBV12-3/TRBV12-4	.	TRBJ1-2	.	TGTGCCAGCAGTGTGGGGGATGGCTACACCTTC	CASSVGDGYTF
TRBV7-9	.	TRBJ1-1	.	TGTGCCAGCAGCCCCGCCTGGGAGTCTGAAGCTTTCTTT	CASSPAWESEAFF
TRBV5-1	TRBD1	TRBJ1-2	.	TGCGCCAGCAGACTATCAGGGGGCGATGGCTACACCTTC	CASRLSGGDGYTF
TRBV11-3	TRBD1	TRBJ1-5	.	TGTGCCAGCAGCTTCAGAAGCACAGGGGGCTTGGGCAATCAGCCCCAGCATTTT	CASSFRSTGGLGNQPQHF
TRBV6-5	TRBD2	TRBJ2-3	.	TGTGCCAGCAGTTACTCGGGGACTAGTACCACAGATACGCAGTATTTT	CASSYSGTSTTDTQYF
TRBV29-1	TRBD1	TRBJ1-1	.	TGCAGCGTTGATAAGACAGGGGGGTTCGTCGCTTTCTTT	CSVDKTGGFVAFF
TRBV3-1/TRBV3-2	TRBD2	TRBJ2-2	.	TGTGCCAGCAGCCCCGGGGGGGAGGCCGGGGAGCTGTTTTTT	CASSPGGEAGELFF
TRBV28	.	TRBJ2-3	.	TGTGCCAGCAGCGGGACCCGAATCACAGATACGCAGTATTTT	CASSGTRITDTQYF
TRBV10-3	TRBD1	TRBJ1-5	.	TGTGCCATCAGTCAGGACAGGGTCAATCAGCCCCAGCATTTT	CAISQDRVNQPQHF
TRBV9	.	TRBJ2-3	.	TGTGCCAGCAGCGCCCGGGCTCTGGGGGGCACAGATACGCAGTATTTT	CASSARALGGTDTQYF
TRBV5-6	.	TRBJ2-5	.	TGTGCCAGCAGCTTGGCCACGGGAACCCAAGAGACCCAGTACTTC	CASSLATGTQETQYF
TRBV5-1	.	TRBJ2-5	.	TGCGCCAGCAGCTTGTCTCCCACGGAGACCCAGTACTTC	CASSLSPTETQYF
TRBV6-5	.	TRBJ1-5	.	TGTGCCAGCAATTTACAGGGAAATCAGCCCCAGCATTTT	CASNLQGNQPQHF
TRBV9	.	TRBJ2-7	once	TGTGCCAGCAGCGTAGAAGATGATGACGGAATCTACGAGCAGTACTTC	CASSVEDDDGIYEQYF
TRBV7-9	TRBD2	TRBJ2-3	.	TGTGCCAGCAGCTCTGCACCCGGGACTAGTGCAGATACGCAGTATTTT	CASSSAPGTSADTQYF
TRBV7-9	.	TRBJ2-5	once	TGTGCCAGCAGCCTCGCTAGCGTACAAGAGACCCAGTACTTC	CASSLASVQETQYF
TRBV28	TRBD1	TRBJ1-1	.	TGTGCCAGCAGCTTTTTAAGTCGGACAGGTCTTTGGGTTGACACTGAAGCTTTCTTT	CASSFLSRTGLWVDTEAFF
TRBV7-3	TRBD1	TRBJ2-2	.	TGTGCCAGCAGCCTAAACCGGGACAGTTACACCGGGGAGCTGTTTTTT	CASSLNRDSYTGELFF
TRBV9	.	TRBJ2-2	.	TGTGCCAGCAGCGTAGAGGGCAGGGCAGACACCGGGGAGCTGTTTTTT	CASSVEGRADTGELFF
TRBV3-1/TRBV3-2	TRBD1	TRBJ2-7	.	TGTGCCAGCAGCCAGAGGGACAGAGACTACGAGCAGTACTTC	CASSQRDRDYEQYF
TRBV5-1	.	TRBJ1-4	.	TGCGCCAGCAGCCGAGGACCCTTGGGTAACAATGAAAAACTGTTTTTT	CASSRGPLGNNEKLFF
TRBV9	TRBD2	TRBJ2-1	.	TGTGCCAGCAGCGTAGGAGGGCTAGCGGGAGTGGTTGATGAGCAGTTCTTC	CASSVGGLAGVVDEQFF
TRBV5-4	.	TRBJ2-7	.	TGTGCCAGCAGCCCTGCCTCGGGCCACCTCTACGAGCAGTACTTC	CASSPASGHLYEQYF
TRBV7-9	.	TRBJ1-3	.	TGTGCCAGCAGCGTTAACACCATATATTTT	CASSVNTIYF
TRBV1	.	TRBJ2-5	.	TGCACCAGCAGCCTTGGGGGGCCCCCAAGTCGGGAGACCCAGTACTTC	CTSSLGGPPSRETQYF
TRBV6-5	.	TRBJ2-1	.	TGTGCCAGCAGTTATCGCCGGACCTCCTACAATGAGCAGTTCTTC	CASSYRRTSYNEQFF
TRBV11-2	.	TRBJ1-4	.	TGTGCCAGCAGCTTAAAGGGACTTAATGAAAAACTGTTTTTT	CASSLKGLNEKLFF
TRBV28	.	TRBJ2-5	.	TGTGCCAGCAGTTTATGGGGGGCACGAGAGACCCAGTACTTC	CASSLWGARETQYF